These T cell receptor beta chains were read from a single sample in a study of patients and donors after allogeneic stem cell transplantation. TCRdb re-called the RT-PCR reads through MiXCR, storing one row per CDR3 protein. The repertoire consists of some 960,000 distinct CDR3 sequences, with roughly 18% occurring once and the leading ten covering 6%. Input material: blood, either unsorted or a sorted T cell fraction (not recorded which). The receptors originated from a human donor who was either an allogeneic HSCT recipient or a stem cell or donor lymphocyte infusion donor (not recorded which). It is not recorded whose cells these are; they may come from a transplant donor. The CDR3 runs from the conserved cysteine through the conserved F or W. The D gene is left open where the match is weak. Where a row states a size, it is once, few, many or the class of an expanded clone; other rows omit it.

few	TRBV7-3	NA	14	TRBJ2-7	CASSLQGVLGEQYF	TGTGCCAGCAGCTTACAGGGTGTTTTGGGCGAGCAGTACTTC
few	TRBV7-9	TRBD2	16	TRBJ2-1	CASSLGIREAHNEQFF	TGTGCCAGCAGCTTGGGTATCCGGGAGGCGCACAATGAGCAGTTCTTC
few	TRBV4-2	NA	15	TRBJ1-4	CASSQGEVTNEKLFF	TGTGCCAGCAGCCAAGGGGAGGTAACTAATGAAAAACTGTTTTTT
NA	TRBV4-2	NA	18	TRBJ1-1	CASSQDAPGRTKMGEAFF	TGTGCCAGCAGCCAAGATGCCCCGGGACGTACCAAGATGGGTGAAGCTTTCTTT
NA	TRBV5-1	NA	12	TRBJ2-7	CASTAGDYEQYF	TGCGCCAGCACGGCGGGTGACTACGAGCAGTACTTC
few	TRBV14	NA	12	TRBJ2-1	CASSLGWEEQFF	TGTGCCAGCAGCCTAGGATGGGAGGAGCAGTTCTTC
NA	TRBV20-1	NA	15	TRBJ1-1	CSARRGSRMNTEAFF	TGCAGTGCTAGAAGGGGAAGTCGGATGAACACTGAAGCTTTCTTT
NA	TRBV30	NA	14	TRBJ1-3	CAWSVAVSGNTIYF	TGTGCCTGGAGTGTAGCTGTCTCTGGAAACACCATATATTTT
few	TRBV11-2	TRBD1	16	TRBJ2-7	CASTRTQSGGSYEQYF	TGTGCCAGCACCCGCACGCAGTCAGGGGGTTCCTACGAGCAGTACTTC
many	TRBV18	TRBD1	18	TRBJ2-1	CASSPLDRGSYSYNEQFF	TGTGCCAGCTCACCTTTGGACAGGGGTTCCTACTCCTACAATGAGCAGTTCTTC
NA	TRBV2	NA	13	TRBJ1-1	CASRVDWNTEAFF	TGTGCCAGCAGGGTTGACTGGAACACTGAAGCTTTCTTT
NA	TRBV3-1	TRBD2	17	TRBJ2-1	CASSQGSLAGDYNEQFF	TGTGCCAGCAGCCAAGGAAGTCTAGCGGGGGACTACAATGAGCAGTTCTTC
NA	TRBV5-1	NA	16	TRBJ1-6	CASSPYRGGDNSPLHF	TGCGCCAGCAGCCCCTACAGAGGTGGGGATAATTCACCCCTCCACTTT
few	TRBV7-3	NA	15	TRBJ2-1	CASSLTGLGHNEQFF	TGTGCCAGCAGCTTAACGGGTCTAGGGCACAATGAGCAGTTCTTC
once	TRBV27	NA	16	TRBJ1-6	CASSADRVDGNSPLHF	TGTGCCAGCAGTGCCGACCGGGTCGACGGTAATTCACCCCTCCACTTT
NA	TRBV24-1	TRBD1	11	TRBJ1-1	CATSDSDRLYF	TGTGCCACCAGTGATTCGGACAGGCTATACTTT
few	TRBV18	TRBD2	18	TRBJ2-5	CASSPLPGLAGVEETQYF	TGTGCCAGCTCACCACTACCGGGACTAGCGGGAGTCGAAGAGACCCAGTACTTC
few	TRBV12-3/TRBV12-4	NA	14	TRBJ2-5	CASRRRVGPETQYF	TGTGCCAGCAGACGCCGAGTAGGTCCCGAGACCCAGTACTTC
few	TRBV12-3/TRBV12-4	TRBD2	17	TRBJ2-5	CASSLTRGGQAQETQYF	TGTGCCAGCAGTTTGACGCGGGGGGGCCAGGCCCAAGAGACCCAGTACTTC
NA	TRBV6-1	TRBD1	14	TRBJ1-2	CASTLGQGIYGYTF	TGTGCCAGCACCCTGGGACAGGGGATCTATGGCTACACCTTC
few	TRBV6-4	TRBD2	18	TRBJ2-2	CASSGVAGAGIVAGELFF	TGTGCCAGCAGTGGCGTGGCGGGAGCTGGGATTGTCGCCGGGGAGCTGTTTTTT
many	TRBV12-3/TRBV12-4	NA	11	TRBJ1-6	CASSSVGPLHF	TGTGCCAGCAGCTCGGTTGGCCCCCTCCACTTT
few	TRBV12-3/TRBV12-4	NA	14	TRBJ1-5	CASSSGRINQPQHF	TGTGCCAGCAGCAGTGGACGGATCAATCAGCCCCAGCATTTT
many	TRBV12-3/TRBV12-4	TRBD1	13	TRBJ1-1	CASQTGWSTEAFF	TGTGCCAGCCAGACAGGGTGGAGCACTGAAGCTTTCTTT
NA	TRBV9	TRBD1	14	TRBJ2-3	CASGGQASTDTQYF	TGTGCCAGCGGAGGACAGGCGAGCACAGATACGCAGTATTTT
few	TRBV7-8	NA	16	TRBJ2-2	CASSLTPTGSPGELFF	TGTGCCAGCAGCTTAACCCCGACAGGTTCACCCGGGGAGCTGTTTTTT
NA	TRBV7-8	TRBD1	16	TRBJ1-1	CASSLFGGTENTEAFF	TGTGCCAGCAGCCTATTCGGGGGGACAGAGAACACTGAAGCTTTCTTT
many	TRBV20-1	NA	13	TRBJ2-2	CSARSSVPGELFF	TGCAGTGCTAGATCTAGCGTACCCGGGGAGCTGTTTTTT
many	TRBV12-3/TRBV12-4	NA	13	TRBJ1-2	CASSQNDGYGYTF	TGTGCCAGCAGCCAAAACGACGGGTATGGCTACACCTTC
few	TRBV7-6	TRBD1	13	TRBJ2-1	CASSPTGINEQFF	TGTGCCAGCAGCCCGACAGGGATCAATGAGCAGTTCTTC
few	TRBV4-1	NA	12	TRBJ2-3	CASSQFSDTQYF	TGCGCCAGCAGCCAATTTTCAGATACGCAGTATTTT
few	TRBV27	NA	14	TRBJ2-7	CASSLSEVGYEQYF	TGTGCCAGCAGTTTATCGGAAGTGGGCTACGAGCAGTACTTC
NA	TRBV5-1	NA	15	TRBJ2-1	CASSLGLAVGNEQFF	TGCGCCAGCAGCTTGGGGCTAGCAGTGGGCAATGAGCAGTTCTTC
NA	TRBV29-1	NA	16	TRBJ2-1	CSVDGDEKGLYNEQFF	TGCAGCGTCGATGGGGACGAAAAGGGACTTTACAATGAGCAGTTCTTC
NA	TRBV20-1	TRBD2	16	TRBJ2-2	CSARDVKLAGTGELFF	TGCAGTGCTAGAGATGTAAAACTAGCGGGGACCGGGGAGCTGTTTTTT
many	TRBV5-1	TRBD1	15	TRBJ2-1	CASSSGQGARNEQFF	TGCGCCAGCAGCTCTGGACAGGGGGCGCGGAATGAGCAGTTCTTC
NA	TRBV29-1	NA	12	TRBJ1-2	CSVVGFGYGYTF	TGCAGCGTTGTGGGGTTTGGGTATGGCTACACCTTC
few	TRBV4-2	NA	15	TRBJ1-1	CASSQDWAWNTEAFF	TGTGCCAGCAGCCAAGATTGGGCTTGGAACACTGAAGCTTTCTTT
NA	TRBV29-1	NA	14	TRBJ1-4	CSVGTDATNEKLFF	TGCAGCGTTGGGACGGATGCGACTAATGAAAAACTGTTTTTT
NA	TRBV12-3/TRBV12-4	TRBD1	17	TRBJ1-5	CASSSEQGAGSNQPQHF	TGTGCCAGCAGTTCCGAACAGGGGGCTGGAAGCAATCAGCCCCAGCATTTT
few	TRBV29-1	NA	13	TRBJ2-7	CSVRLGTAGEQYF	TGCAGCGTGAGACTCGGGACGGCGGGTGAGCAGTACTTC
NA	TRBV29-1	TRBD2	15	TRBJ2-3	CSVLTSGIRTDTQYF	TGCAGCGTCCTGACTAGCGGGATACGCACAGATACGCAGTATTTT
few	TRBV9	NA	18	TRBJ2-5	CASSPRGGLLPSQETQYF	TGTGCCAGCAGCCCTCGAGGGGGACTTTTGCCCTCTCAAGAGACCCAGTACTTC
NA	TRBV20-1	TRBD2	18	TRBJ2-3	CSARVYLLAGVGTDTQYF	TGCAGTGCTAGAGTCTACCTTCTAGCGGGAGTGGGGACAGATACGCAGTATTTT
NA	TRBV10-3	NA	14	TRBJ2-5	CAISGGTKGETQYF	TGTGCCATCAGTGGGGGTACGAAGGGAGAGACCCAGTACTTC
NA	TRBV28	NA	17	TRBJ1-2	CASSLSRTGTADYGYTF	TGTGCCAGCAGTTTATCACGGACCGGGACGGCCGACTATGGCTACACCTTC
NA	TRBV11-2	NA	18	TRBJ2-1	CASSSVRSGDRGVNEQFF	TGTGCCAGCAGCTCGGTGAGGAGTGGGGACCGCGGGGTCAATGAGCAGTTCTTC
NA	TRBV3-1	TRBD2	16	TRBJ2-3	CASSQGPGGGTDTQYF	TGTGCCAGCAGCCAAGGGCCGGGAGGGGGCACAGATACGCAGTATTTT
NA	TRBV6-5	NA	18	TRBJ1-3	CASSYLGAGLSSGNTIYF	TGTGCCAGCAGTTACCTCGGGGCGGGGCTCTCCTCTGGAAACACCATATATTTT
few	TRBV27	NA	12	TRBJ2-7	CASSRIPYEQYF	TGTGCCAGCAGTCGAATTCCCTACGAGCAGTACTTC
NA	TRBV29-1	TRBD1	14	TRBJ1-2	CSVPDRGLYYGYTF	TGCAGCGTTCCCGACAGGGGCCTTTACTATGGCTACACCTTC
NA	TRBV21-1	NA	14	TRBJ2-7	CASSKEGPPYEQYF	TGTGCCAGCAGCAAAGAGGGACCTCCCTACGAGCAGTACTTC